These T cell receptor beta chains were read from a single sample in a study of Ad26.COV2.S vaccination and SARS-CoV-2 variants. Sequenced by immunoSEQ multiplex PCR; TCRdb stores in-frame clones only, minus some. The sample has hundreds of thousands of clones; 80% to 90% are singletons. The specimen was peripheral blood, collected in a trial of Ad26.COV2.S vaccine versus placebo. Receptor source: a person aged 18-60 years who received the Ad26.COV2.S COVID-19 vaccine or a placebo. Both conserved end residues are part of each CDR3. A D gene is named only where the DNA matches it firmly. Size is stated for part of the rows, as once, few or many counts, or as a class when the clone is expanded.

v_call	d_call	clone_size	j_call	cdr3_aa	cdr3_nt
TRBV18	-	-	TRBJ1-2	CASSPETGFTYGYTF	TGTGCCAGCTCACCAGAGACAGGATTTACCTATGGCTACACCTTC
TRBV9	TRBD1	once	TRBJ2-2	CASSVGQGANTGELFF	TGTGCCAGCAGCGTAGGACAGGGGGCGAACACCGGGGAGCTGTTTTTT
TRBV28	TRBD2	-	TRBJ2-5	CASSAPAGGGETQYF	TGTGCCAGCAGTGCCCCAGCGGGGGGCGGGGAGACCCAGTACTTC
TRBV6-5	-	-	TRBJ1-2	CASNPGQGYGYTF	TGTGCCAGCAATCCGGGTCAAGGTTATGGCTACACCTTC
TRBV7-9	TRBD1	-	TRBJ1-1	CASSTPQGIEAFF	TGTGCCAGCAGCACACCACAGGGGATTGAAGCTTTCTTT
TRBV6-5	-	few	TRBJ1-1	CASSLQGSMNTEAFF	TGTGCCAGCAGCCTACAGGGTTCAATGAACACTGAAGCTTTCTTT
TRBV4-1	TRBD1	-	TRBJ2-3	CASSRGQGRGTDTQYF	TGCGCCAGCAGCCGGGGACAGGGAAGAGGCACAGATACGCAGTATTTT
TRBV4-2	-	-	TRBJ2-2	CASSHHRRNTGELFF	TGTGCCAGCAGCCACCACAGGAGGAACACCGGGGAGCTGTTTTTT
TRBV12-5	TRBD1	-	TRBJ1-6	CASGPGTAYNSPLHF	TGTGCTAGTGGTCCTGGGACAGCTTATAATTCACCCCTCCACTTT
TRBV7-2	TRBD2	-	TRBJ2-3	CASSLVTSGGTGDTQYF	TGTGCCAGCAGCTTAGTAACTAGCGGGGGCACAGGAGATACGCAGTATTTT
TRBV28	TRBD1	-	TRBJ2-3	CASSLYRGGTDTQYF	TGTGCCAGCAGTTTATACAGGGGGGGCACAGATACGCAGTATTTT
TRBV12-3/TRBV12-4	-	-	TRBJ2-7	CASSTDSPYEQYF	TGTGCCAGCAGTACCGACAGTCCCTACGAGCAGTACTTC
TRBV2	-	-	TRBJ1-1	CASRAEGVTEAFF	TGTGCCAGCAGGGCCGAGGGGGTCACTGAAGCTTTCTTT
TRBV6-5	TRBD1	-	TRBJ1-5	CASRKTGDNQPQHF	TGTGCCAGCAGAAAAACAGGGGACAATCAGCCCCAGCATTTT
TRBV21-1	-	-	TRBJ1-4	CASSKVPATNEKLFF	TGTGCCAGCAGCAAAGTTCCCGCAACTAATGAAAAACTGTTTTTT
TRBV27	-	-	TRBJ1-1	CASSWARGLATEAFF	TGTGCCAGCAGCTGGGCTCGGGGGCTTGCCACTGAAGCTTTCTTT
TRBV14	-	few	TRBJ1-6	CASSHPRSPLHF	TGTGCCAGCAGCCATCCCCGTTCACCCCTCCACTTT
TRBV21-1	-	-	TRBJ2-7	CASSKKLDNPYEQYF	TGTGCCAGCAGCAAGAAATTGGACAACCCCTACGAGCAGTACTTC
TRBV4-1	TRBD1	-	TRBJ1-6	CASSLTPGGTSPLHF	TGCGCCAGCAGCCTCACACCAGGGGGGACTTCACCCCTCCACTTT
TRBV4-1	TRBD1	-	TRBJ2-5	CASSQGPGQLDEETQYF	TGCGCCAGCAGCCAAGGACCGGGACAGCTCGACGAAGAGACCCAGTACTTC
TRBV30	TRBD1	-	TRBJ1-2	CAWLSDRVKGYTF	TGTGCCTGGCTATCGGACAGGGTTAAGGGCTACACCTTC
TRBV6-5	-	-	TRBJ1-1	CASSYSGGEAFF	TGTGCCAGCAGTTACTCGGGGGGTGAAGCTTTCTTT
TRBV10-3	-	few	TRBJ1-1	CAISSTGHTNTEAFF	TGTGCCATCAGTTCGACGGGACATACGAACACTGAAGCTTTCTTT
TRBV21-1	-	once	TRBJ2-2	CASSNGETGELFF	TGTGCCAGCAGCAACGGGGAAACCGGGGAGCTGTTTTTT